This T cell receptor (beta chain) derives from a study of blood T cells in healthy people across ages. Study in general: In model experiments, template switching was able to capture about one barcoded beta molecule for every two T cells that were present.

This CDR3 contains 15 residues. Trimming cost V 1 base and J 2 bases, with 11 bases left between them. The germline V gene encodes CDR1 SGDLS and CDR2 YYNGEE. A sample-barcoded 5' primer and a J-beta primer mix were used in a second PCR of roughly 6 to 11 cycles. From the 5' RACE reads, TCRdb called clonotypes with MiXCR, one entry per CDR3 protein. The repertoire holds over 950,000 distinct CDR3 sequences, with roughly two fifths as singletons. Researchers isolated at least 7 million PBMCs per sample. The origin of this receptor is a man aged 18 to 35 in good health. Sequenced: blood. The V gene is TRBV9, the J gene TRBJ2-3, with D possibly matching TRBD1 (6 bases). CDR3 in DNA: TGTGCCAGCAGCGTACGACAGGCTTACACAGATACGCAGTATTTT. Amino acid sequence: CASSVRQAYTDTQYF.